This TCR beta chain is from a study of sequential checkpoint blockade in melanoma. Germline loops: CDR1 SGHTA, CDR2 FQGNSA. The CDR3 sequence is 13 residues long. The V end lost 11 bases, the J end lost 0 bases, and 10 bases lay between the germline ends. Clones were sequenced by immunoSEQ multiplex PCR, and TCRdb holds only the in-frame ones, with some missing. The sample holds 10,000 or so clones; around 83% are singletons and the top ten take roughly half. Treatment here: randomized to nivolumab then ipilimumab (arm A) or the reverse (arm B). Patients had received no earlier DNA-damaging chemotherapy. Live CD3+CD8+ CD19− CD56− cells were sorted from PBMCs.

V usage is TRBV7-2 and J usage is TRBJ2-2; tentative D call: TRBD1 (5 bases). This clonotype was obtained from a human donor with melanoma. Sequenced here: CD8+ T cells sorted from blood (inferred from file names), sampled from a patient given nivolumab and ipilimumab in sequence. DNA for the CDR3: TGTGCCCATAAACAGGCGAACACCGGGGAGCTGTTTTTT. Its protein product is CAHKQANTGELFF.